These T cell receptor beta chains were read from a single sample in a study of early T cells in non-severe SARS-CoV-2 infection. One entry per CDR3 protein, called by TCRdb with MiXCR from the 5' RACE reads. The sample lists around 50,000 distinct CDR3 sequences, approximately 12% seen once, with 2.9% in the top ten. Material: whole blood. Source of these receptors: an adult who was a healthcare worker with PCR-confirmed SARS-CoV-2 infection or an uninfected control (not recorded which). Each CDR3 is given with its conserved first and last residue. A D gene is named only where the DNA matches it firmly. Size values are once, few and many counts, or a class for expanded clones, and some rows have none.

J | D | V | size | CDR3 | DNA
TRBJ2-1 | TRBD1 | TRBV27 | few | CASSLMGQGGDEQFF | TGTGCCAGCAGTTTAATGGGACAGGGGGGCGATGAGCAGTTCTTC
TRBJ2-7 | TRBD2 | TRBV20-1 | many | CSAPPPRSGVSYEQYF | TGCAGTGCCCCCCCCCCCCGCAGCGGGGTCTCCTACGAGCAGTACTTC
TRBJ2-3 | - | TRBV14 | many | CASSRVRGDTQYF | TGTGCCAGCAGCCGAGTGAGGGGGGATACGCAGTATTTT
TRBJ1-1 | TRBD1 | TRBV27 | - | CASSLGDRGTEAFF | TGTGCCAGCAGTTTAGGGGACAGGGGCACTGAAGCTTTCTTT
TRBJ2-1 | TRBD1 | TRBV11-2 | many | CAASETGGGWTDNEQFF | TGTGCAGCCTCCGAGACAGGGGGAGGTTGGACCGACAATGAGCAGTTCTTC
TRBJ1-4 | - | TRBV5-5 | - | CASSSLGGTNEKLFF | TGTGCCAGCAGCTCACTGGGGGGGACTAATGAAAAACTGTTTTTT
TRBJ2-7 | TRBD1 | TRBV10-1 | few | CASSGEGARHEQYF | TGCGCCAGCAGCGGAGAGGGGGCGAGGCACGAGCAGTACTTC
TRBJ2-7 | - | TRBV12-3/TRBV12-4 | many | CASSFGGPYEQYF | TGTGCCAGCAGTTTTGGGGGACCCTACGAGCAGTACTTC
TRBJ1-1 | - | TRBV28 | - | CASNPRGGTEAFF | TGTGCCAGCAACCCGAGAGGGGGCACTGAAGCTTTCTTT
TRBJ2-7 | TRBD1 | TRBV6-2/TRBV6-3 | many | CASQGAIYEQYF | TGTGCCAGCCAGGGGGCTATCTACGAGCAGTACTTC
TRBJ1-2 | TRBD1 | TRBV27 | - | CASSFMGGQHYGYTF | TGTGCCAGCAGTTTCATGGGGGGACAGCACTATGGCTACACCTTC
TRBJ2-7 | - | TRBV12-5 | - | CASGLDPGDEQYF | TGTGCTAGTGGTTTGGACCCGGGGGACGAGCAGTACTTC
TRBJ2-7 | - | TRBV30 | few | CAWESRRDATEQYF | TGTGCCTGGGAATCTCGTCGGGACGCTACCGAGCAGTACTTC
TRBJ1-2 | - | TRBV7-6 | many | CASSWTDPPGPDYTF | TGTGCCAGCAGCTGGACAGACCCGCCCGGCCCCGACTACACCTTC
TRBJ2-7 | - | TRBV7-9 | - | CASTSLLYEQYF | TGTGCCAGCACCTCGTTACTCTACGAGCAGTACTTC